The 5 T cell receptor beta chains listed next were all sequenced from one sample in a study of beta chain features in type 1 diabetes. Reverse transcribing all isolated RNA meant expressed TCRB transcripts were sequenced. This table comes from immunoSEQ multiplex PCR, and its TCRdb copy is limited to in-frame clones, with some not included. This sample has hundreds of thousands of clones; about 32% occur once, and the top ten carry around 0.065%. The source material was naive CD4+ T cells from blood. The receptors were sampled from a young man in good health.

This clone occurred a few times. V is TRBV7-6 and J is TRBJ1-2, with 7 bases fitting TRBD1. Looked up from germline, CDR1 is SGHVS and CDR2 is FNYEAQ. V shed 6 bases, J shed 3 bases, and the junction held 4 bases outside the gene matches. The CDR3 is 13 residues long. The DNA of the CDR3 is TGTGCCAGCAGGGGCGGGACAGACTATGGCTACACCTTC. As protein: CASRGGTDYGYTF.

Note on this clone: Since no conserved phenylalanine or tryptophan closes the CDR3, a read error is the likely cause. The gene calls are TRBV29-1 and TRBJ2-7; D is possibly TRBD1 (5 bases). The CDR3 sequence is 12 residues long. The V gene lost 7 bases and the J gene lost 4 bases, with 14 bases spanning the gap. CDR1 is SQVTM and CDR2 is ANQGSEA in the germline V gene. The CDR3 here is CSAMADKYEQYL. Written as DNA, the CDR3 is TGCAGCGCAATGGCGGACAAGTACGAGCAGTACCTC.

This chain uses TRBV9 with TRBJ2-7, with TRBD2 as a possible D gene (6 bases). The CDR3 loop spans 15 amino acids. From germline, CDR1 is SGDLS and CDR2 YYNGEE. With 1 base removed from V and 4 bases from J, the gap between germline ends came to 15 bases. In DNA form, the CDR3 reads TGTGCCAGCAGCGTAAACGTCGGGAGCGGTTACGAGCAGTACTTC. This gives the protein CASSVNVGSGYEQYF. The variable domain in full, completed from reference TRBV9 and TRBJ2-7, reads DSGVTQTPKHLITATGQRVTLRCSPRSGDLSVYWYQQSLDQGLQFLIQYYNGEERAKGNILERFSAQQFPDLHSELNLSSLELGDSALYFCASSVNVGSGYEQYFGPGTRLTVT.

The CDR3 loop reads CASSILGQVPYNEQFF. In DNA form, the CDR3 reads TGTGCCAGTAGTATCTTGGGACAGGTACCCTACAATGAGCAGTTCTTC. V gene TRBV19 combines with J gene TRBJ2-1, with TRBD1 identical over 8 bases. The CDR3 sequence is 16 residues long. The V gene end was trimmed by 3 bases and the J gene end by 2 bases; junction bases not matched to a gene: 6. CDR1 and CDR2 (germline): LNHDA, SQIVND (reference sequence).

DNA for the CDR3: TGTGCCAGCAGTTTCTGGACAGCATTAGGGGAGCAGTACTTC. It encodes CASSFWTALGEQYF. The chain joins TRBV28 to TRBJ2-7; the D gene is possibly TRBD1 (6 bases). The V and J ends lost 3 bases and 7 bases respectively, with 16 bases between them. This CDR3 comprises 14 residues. The V gene's germline CDR1 is MDHEN and CDR2 SYDVKM.